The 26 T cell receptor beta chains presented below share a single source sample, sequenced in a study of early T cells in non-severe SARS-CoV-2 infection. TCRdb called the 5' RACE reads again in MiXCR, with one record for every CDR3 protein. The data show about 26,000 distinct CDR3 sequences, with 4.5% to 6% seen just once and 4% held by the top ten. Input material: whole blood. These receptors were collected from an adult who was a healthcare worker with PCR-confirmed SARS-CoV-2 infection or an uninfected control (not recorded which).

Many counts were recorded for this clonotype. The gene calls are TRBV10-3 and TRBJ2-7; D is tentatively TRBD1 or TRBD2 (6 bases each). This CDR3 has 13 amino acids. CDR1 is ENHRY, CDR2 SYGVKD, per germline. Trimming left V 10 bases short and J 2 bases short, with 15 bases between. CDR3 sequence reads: CATTRGRTYEQYF. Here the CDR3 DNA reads TGTGCCACCACCCGGGGGCGAACCTACGAGCAGTACTTC.

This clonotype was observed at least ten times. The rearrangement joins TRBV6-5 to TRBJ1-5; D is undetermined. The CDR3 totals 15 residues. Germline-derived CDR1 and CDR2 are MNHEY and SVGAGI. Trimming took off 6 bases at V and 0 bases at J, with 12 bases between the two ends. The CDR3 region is CASSASFLSNQPQHF. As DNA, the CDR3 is TGTGCCAGCAGCGCATCGTTCCTTAGCAATCAGCCCCAGCATTTT.

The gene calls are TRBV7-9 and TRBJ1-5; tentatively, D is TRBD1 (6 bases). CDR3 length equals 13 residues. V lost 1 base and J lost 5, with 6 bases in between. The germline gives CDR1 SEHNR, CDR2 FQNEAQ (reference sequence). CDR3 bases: TGTGCCAGCAGCTTAGAGGGGGATCAGCCCCAGCATTTT. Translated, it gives CASSLEGDQPQHF.

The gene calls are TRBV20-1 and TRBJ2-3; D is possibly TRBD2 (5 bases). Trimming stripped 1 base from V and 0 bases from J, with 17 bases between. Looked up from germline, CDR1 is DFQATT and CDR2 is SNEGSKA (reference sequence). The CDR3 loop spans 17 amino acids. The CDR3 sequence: CSARAEGIGISTDTQYF. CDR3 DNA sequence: TGCAGTGCTAGAGCCGAGGGCATAGGCATCAGCACAGATACGCAGTATTTT.

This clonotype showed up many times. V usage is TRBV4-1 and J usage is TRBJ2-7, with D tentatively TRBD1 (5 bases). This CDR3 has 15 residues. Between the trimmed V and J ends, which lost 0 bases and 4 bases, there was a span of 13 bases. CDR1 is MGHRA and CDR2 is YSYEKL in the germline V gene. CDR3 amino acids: CASSQESRRVYEQYF. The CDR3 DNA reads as TGCGCCAGCAGCCAAGAGAGTCGCAGGGTGTACGAGCAGTACTTC.

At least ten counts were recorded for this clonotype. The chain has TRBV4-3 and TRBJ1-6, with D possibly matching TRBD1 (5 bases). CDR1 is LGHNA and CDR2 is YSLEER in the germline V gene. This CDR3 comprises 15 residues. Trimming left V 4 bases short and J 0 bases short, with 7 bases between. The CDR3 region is CASSPGFSYNSPLHF. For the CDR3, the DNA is TGCGCCAGCAGCCCAGGGTTCTCCTATAATTCACCCCTCCACTTT.

CDR3 residues: CASSLGLAGGPTDTQYF. In DNA, the CDR3 is TGCGCCAGCAGCCTGGGACTAGCGGGGGGGCCCACAGATACGCAGTATTTT. This chain joins TRBV4-1 and TRBJ2-3; 16 positions match TRBD2. Germline V gene sequence: CDR1 MGHRA, CDR2 YSYEKL. The J segment lost 2 bases and the V segment lost 4 bases, leaving 3 bases of the junction unmatched. This CDR3 is built from 17 residues.

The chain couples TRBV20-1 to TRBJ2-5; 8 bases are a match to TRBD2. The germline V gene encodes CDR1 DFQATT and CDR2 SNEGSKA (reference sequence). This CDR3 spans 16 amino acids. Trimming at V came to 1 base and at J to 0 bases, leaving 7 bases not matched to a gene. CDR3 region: CSARGRRGGYQETQYF. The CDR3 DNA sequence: TGCAGTGCTAGAGGTCGTCGCGGGGGGTACCAAGAGACCCAGTACTTC.

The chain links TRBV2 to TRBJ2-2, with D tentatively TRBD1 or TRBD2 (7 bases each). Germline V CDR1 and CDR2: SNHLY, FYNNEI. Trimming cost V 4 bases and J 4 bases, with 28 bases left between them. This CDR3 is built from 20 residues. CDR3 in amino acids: CASSGPGQRGGDTVTGELFF. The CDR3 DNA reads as TGTGCCAGCAGTGGGCCGGGACAGAGGGGAGGGGATACTGTCACCGGGGAGCTGTTTTTT.

The CDR3 here is CASSPGSGYGYTF. In DNA form, the CDR3 reads TGCGCCAGCAGCCCAGGTTCGGGCTATGGCTACACCTTC. This sequence joins TRBV5-1 and TRBJ1-2; D remains unclear. Germline V CDR1 and CDR2: SGHRS, YFSETQ. Trimming removed 4 bases at V and 4 bases at J, with 11 bases between. The CDR3 totals 13 residues.

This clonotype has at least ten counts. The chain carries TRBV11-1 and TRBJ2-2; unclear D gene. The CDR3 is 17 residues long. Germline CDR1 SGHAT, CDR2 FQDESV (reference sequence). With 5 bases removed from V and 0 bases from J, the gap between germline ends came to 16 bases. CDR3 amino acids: CASSTLYKETNTGELFF. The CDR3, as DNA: TGTGCCAGCAGCACGCTGTACAAGGAAACGAACACCGGGGAGCTGTTTTTT. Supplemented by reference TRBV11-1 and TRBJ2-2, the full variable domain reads EAEVAQSPRYKITEKSQAVAFWCDPISGHATLYWYRQILGQGPELLVQFQDESVVDDSQLPKDRFSAERLKGVDSTLKIQPAELGDSAMYLCASSTLYKETNTGELFFGEGSRLTVL.

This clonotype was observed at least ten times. This chain's CDR3 is CASSQHRAAIDQPQHF. The CDR3 DNA follows: TGTGCCAGCAGCCAACACAGGGCGGCTATAGATCAGCCCCAGCATTTT. V and J are TRBV7-8 and TRBJ1-5; perhaps TRBD1 as D (6 bases). Germline assignment: CDR1 SGHVS and CDR2 FQNEAQ. The ends were cut back, 5 bases at V and 5 bases at J, with 19 bases in the middle. This CDR3 comprises 16 residues.

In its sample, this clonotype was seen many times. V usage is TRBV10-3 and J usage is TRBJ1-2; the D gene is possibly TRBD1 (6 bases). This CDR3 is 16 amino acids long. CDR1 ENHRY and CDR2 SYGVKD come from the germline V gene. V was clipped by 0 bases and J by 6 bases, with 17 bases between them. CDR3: CAISESFLEQGDGYTF. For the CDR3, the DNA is TGTGCCATCAGTGAGTCCTTTTTGGAACAGGGAGATGGCTACACCTTC.

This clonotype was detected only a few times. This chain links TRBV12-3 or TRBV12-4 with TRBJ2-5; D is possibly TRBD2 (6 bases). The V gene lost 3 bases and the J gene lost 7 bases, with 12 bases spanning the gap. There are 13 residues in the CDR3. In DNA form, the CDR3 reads TGTGCCAGCAGTTTGAACGGGGGTGCGACCCAGTACTTC. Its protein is CASSLNGGATQYF.

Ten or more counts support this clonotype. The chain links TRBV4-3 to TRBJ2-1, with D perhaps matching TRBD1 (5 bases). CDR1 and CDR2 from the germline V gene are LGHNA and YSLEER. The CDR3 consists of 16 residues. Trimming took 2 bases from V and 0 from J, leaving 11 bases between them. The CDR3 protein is CASSQQGMSSYNEQFF. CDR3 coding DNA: TGCGCCAGCAGCCAACAGGGAATGAGCTCCTACAATGAGCAGTTCTTC.

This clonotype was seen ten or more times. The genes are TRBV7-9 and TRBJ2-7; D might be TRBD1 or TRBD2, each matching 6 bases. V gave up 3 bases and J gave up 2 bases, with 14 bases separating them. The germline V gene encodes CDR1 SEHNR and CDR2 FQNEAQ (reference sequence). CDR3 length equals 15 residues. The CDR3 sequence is CASSFWGAGTYEQYF. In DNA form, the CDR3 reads TGTGCCAGCAGCTTCTGGGGGGCGGGAACCTACGAGCAGTACTTC.

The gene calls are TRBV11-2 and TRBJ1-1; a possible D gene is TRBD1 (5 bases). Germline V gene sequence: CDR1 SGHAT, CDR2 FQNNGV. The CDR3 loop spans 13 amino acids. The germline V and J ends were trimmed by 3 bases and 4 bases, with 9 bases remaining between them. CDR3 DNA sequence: TGTGCCAGCAGCTTCCCCGGGGGCACTGAAGCTTTCTTT. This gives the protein CASSFPGGTEAFF.

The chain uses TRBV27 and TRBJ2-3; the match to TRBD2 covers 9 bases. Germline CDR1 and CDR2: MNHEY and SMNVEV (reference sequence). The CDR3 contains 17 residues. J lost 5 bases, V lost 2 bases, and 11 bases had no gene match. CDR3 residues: CASSLGHGGGAGDTQYF. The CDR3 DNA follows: TGTGCCAGCAGTTTAGGGCACGGCGGGGGGGCGGGAGATACGCAGTATTTT.

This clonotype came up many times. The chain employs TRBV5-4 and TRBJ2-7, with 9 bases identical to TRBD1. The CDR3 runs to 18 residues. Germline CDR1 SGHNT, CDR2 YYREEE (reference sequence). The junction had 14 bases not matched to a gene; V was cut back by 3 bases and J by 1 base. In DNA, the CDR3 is TGTGCCAGCAGCTCCTATGGACAGGGGCCCCTCCTTTCCTACGAGCAGTACTTC. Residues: CASSSYGQGPLLSYEQYF.

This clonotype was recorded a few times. The CDR3 loop is CASRPPGAPPYEQYF. DNA for the CDR3: TGTGCCAGCAGACCCCCGGGGGCCCCTCCCTACGAGCAGTACTTC. The chain is built from TRBV2 and TRBJ2-7; D may match TRBD1 or TRBD2 (6 bases each). The germline CDR1 and CDR2 sequences are SNHLY and FYNNEI. V was pared by 6 bases and J by 2 bases, with 17 bases between. CDR3 length: 15 amino acids. Combining the CDR3 with reference TRBV2 and TRBJ2-7 gives the whole variable domain EPEVTQTPSHQVTQMGQEVILRCVPISNHLYFYWYRQILGQKVEFLVSFYNNEISEKSEIFDDQFSVERPDGSNFTLKIRSTKLEDSAMYFCASRPPGAPPYEQYFGPGTRLTVT.

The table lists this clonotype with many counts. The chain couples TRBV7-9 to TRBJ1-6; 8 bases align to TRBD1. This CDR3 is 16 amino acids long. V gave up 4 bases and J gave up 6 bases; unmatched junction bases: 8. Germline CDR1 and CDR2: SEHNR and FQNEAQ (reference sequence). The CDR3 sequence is CASSSTSTGVNSPLHF. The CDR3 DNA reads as TGTGCCAGCAGCTCCACCTCGACAGGGGTTAATTCACCCCTCCACTTT.

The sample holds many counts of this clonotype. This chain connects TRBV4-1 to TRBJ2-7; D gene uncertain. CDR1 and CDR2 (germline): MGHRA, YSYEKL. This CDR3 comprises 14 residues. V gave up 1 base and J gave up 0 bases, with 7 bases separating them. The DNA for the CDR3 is TGCGCCAGCAGCCAAGTTCAGTCCTCCTACGAGCAGTACTTC. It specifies CASSQVQSSYEQYF.

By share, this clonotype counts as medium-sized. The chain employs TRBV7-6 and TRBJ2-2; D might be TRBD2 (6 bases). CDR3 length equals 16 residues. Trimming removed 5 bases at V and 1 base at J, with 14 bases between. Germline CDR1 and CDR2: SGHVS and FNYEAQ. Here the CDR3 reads CASSGAGGENTGELFF. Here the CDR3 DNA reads TGTGCCAGCAGCGGAGCTGGCGGGGAGAACACCGGGGAGCTGTTTTTT.

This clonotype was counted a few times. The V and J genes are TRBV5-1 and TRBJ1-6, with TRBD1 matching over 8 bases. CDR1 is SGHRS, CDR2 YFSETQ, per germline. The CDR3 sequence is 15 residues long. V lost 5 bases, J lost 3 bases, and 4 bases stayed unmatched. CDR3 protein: CASRTGADYNSPLHF. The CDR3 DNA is TGCGCCAGCAGGACAGGGGCCGACTATAATTCACCCCTCCACTTT.

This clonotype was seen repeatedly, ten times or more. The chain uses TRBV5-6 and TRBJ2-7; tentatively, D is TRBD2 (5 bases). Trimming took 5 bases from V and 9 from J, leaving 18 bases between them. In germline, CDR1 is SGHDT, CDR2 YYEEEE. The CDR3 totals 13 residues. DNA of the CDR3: TGTGCCAGCAGTTTCCCCGGGCCCGGGGTGCAGTACTTC. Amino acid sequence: CASSFPGPGVQYF.

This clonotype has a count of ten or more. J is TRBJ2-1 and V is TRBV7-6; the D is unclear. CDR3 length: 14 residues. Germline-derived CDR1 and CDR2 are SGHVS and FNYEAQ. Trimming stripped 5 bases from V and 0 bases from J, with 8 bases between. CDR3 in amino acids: CASSPRSSYNEQFF. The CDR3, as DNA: TGTGCCAGCAGCCCCAGGAGCTCCTACAATGAGCAGTTCTTC.